The 9 T cell receptor beta chains presented below share a single source sample, sequenced in a study of radiotherapy plus CTLA-4 blockade in lung cancer. Sequencing was performed with immunoSEQ multiplex PCR; in TCRdb, only in-frame clones are kept and a portion is missing. Altogether some 71,000 clones are present, less than 85% being singletons, with the ten largest covering 15% to 20%. This sample comprised peripheral blood, obtained from a patient treated with radiotherapy plus ipilimumab. The source is a human donor with non-small cell lung cancer whose response to radiotherapy plus ipilimumab could not be evaluated. Some clones in this sample may be carry-over from other donors' samples.

CDR3 loop: CASSPEAGHVDEQYF. In DNA, the CDR3 is TGCGCCAGCAGCCCAGAGGCGGGGCATGTGGACGAGCAGTACTTC. V is TRBV5-1 and J is TRBJ2-7; TRBD2 is a possible D gene (6 bases). The CDR3 extends over 15 amino acids. Germline values: CDR1 SGHRS, CDR2 YFSETQ. V was clipped by 4 bases and J by 5 bases, with 19 bases between them.

This chain joins TRBV10-3 and TRBJ2-7, with D maybe TRBD1 (6 bases). CDR1 and CDR2 from the germline V gene are ENHRY and SYGVKD. This CDR3 is 13 amino acids long. Trimming left V 5 bases short and J 1 base short, with 9 bases between. The CDR3 sequence is CAISQDRSYEQYF. CDR3 nucleotides: TGTGCCATCAGTCAGGACAGATCCTACGAGCAGTACTTC.

The chain links TRBV15 to TRBJ2-7; TRBD1 matches 8 bases. Per the germline V gene, CDR1 is LNHNV and CDR2 is YYDKDF (reference sequence). The CDR3 spans 14 residues. The junction had 8 bases not matched to a gene; V was cut back by 8 bases and J by 2 bases. CDR3 in amino acids: CATQQGDNPYEQYF. For the CDR3, the DNA is TGTGCCACCCAACAGGGGGATAACCCCTACGAGCAGTACTTC. Complete variable domain (other parts from reference TRBV15 and TRBJ2-7): DAMVIQNPRYQVTQFGKPVTLSCSQTLNHNVMYWYQQKSSQAPKLLFHYYDKDFNNEADTPDNFQSRRPNTSFCFLDIRSPGLGDTAMYLCATQQGDNPYEQYFGPGTRLTVT.

This chain connects TRBV7-2 to TRBJ1-2; 7 nucleotides align to TRBD1. The V segment lost 2 bases and the J segment 3 bases; nucleotides outside the gene matches: 12. Germline V gene lookup returns CDR1 SGHTA and CDR2 FQGNSA. The CDR3 extends over 17 amino acids. This CDR3 reads CASSLPDRVSRDYGYTF. In DNA, the CDR3 is TGTGCCAGCAGCTTACCCGACAGGGTGAGTCGGGACTATGGCTACACCTTC.

This clone was observed a few times. The gene calls are TRBV7-9 and TRBJ2-1; D is undetermined. Germline CDR1 and CDR2: SEHNR and FQNEAQ (reference sequence). This CDR3 has 11 residues. V was trimmed by 3 bases and J by 8 bases, leaving 5 bases between them. The CDR3 loop reads CASSLSYEQFF. CDR3 nucleotides: TGTGCCAGCAGCTTGTCGTATGAGCAGTTCTTC.

The V gene is TRBV19, the J gene TRBJ2-1; 7 nucleotides match TRBD2. The trim removed 3 bases at V and 9 bases at J, leaving 8 bases unmatched. The CDR3 spans 14 residues. The germline gives CDR1 LNHDA, CDR2 SQIVND (reference sequence). This chain's CDR3 is CASSIRAGLVEQFF. The CDR3 region has the DNA TGTGCCAGTAGTATCAGAGCGGGGCTGGTTGAGCAGTTCTTC.

The chain couples TRBV5-1 to TRBJ1-5; 7 nucleotides match TRBD1. The CDR3 spans 13 residues. Germline values: CDR1 SGHRS, CDR2 YFSETQ. V was clipped by 2 bases and J by 4 bases; unmatched bases: 0. CDR3 protein: CASSLQGNQPQHF. In DNA, the CDR3 is TGCGCCAGCAGCTTACAGGGGAATCAGCCCCAGCATTTT.

The chain links TRBV5-6 to TRBJ2-5, with 8 bases that match TRBD1. Germline V gene sequence: CDR1 SGHDT, CDR2 YYEEEE. The CDR3 totals 12 residues. Trimming took 5 bases from V and 11 from J; bases not matched to a gene: 8. CDR3 DNA sequence: TGTGCCAGCAGTCAAGGACAGGGCTGGCAGTACTTC. Protein: CASSQGQGWQYF.

The genes are TRBV2 and TRBJ1-5, with 7 bases identical to TRBD1. Germline assignment: CDR1 SNHLY and CDR2 FYNNEI. The CDR3 has 15 amino acids. With V trimmed by 9 bases and J by 1 base, 9 bases remained unmatched. DNA for the CDR3: TGTGCCAGTACCCGGGCGACAGGGAGCAATCAGCCCCAGCATTTT. This codes for CASTRATGSNQPQHF.